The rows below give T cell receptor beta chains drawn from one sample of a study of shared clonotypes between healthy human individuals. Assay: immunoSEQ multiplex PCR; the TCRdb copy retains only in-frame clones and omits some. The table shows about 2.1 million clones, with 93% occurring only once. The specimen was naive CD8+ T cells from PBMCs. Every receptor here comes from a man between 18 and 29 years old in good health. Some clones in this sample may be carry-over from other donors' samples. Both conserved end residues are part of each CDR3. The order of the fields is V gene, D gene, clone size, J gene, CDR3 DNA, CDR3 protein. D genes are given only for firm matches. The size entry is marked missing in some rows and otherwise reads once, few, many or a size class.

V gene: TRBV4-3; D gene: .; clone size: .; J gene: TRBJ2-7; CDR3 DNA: TGCGCCAGCAGCCACTTACTAGTTTCGGGCCCTACGCGCGAGCAGTACTTC; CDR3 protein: CASSHLLVSGPTREQYF
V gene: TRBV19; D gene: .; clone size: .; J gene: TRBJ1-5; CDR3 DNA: TGTGCCAGTAGTATAGGTCCAGGGATGAGCAATCAGCCCCAACATTTT; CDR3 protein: CASSIGPGMSNQPQHF
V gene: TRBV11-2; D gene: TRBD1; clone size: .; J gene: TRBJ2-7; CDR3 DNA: TGTGCCAGCAGCTCGCCGGGACAGGCTCTCTACGAGCAGTACTTC; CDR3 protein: CASSSPGQALYEQYF
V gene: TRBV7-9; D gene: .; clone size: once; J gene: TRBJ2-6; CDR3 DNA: TGTGCCAGCAGCTCCCCCGGGTTAGGGGCCAACGTCCTGACTTTC; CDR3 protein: CASSSPGLGANVLTF
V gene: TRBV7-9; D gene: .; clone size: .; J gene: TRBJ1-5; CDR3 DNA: TGTGCCAGCAGCTTAGGGAGCAGTCAGTTCAATCAGCCCCAGCATTTT; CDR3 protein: CASSLGSSQFNQPQHF
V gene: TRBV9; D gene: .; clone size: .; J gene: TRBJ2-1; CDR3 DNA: TGTGCCAGCAGCCCTGGCGGTAGCCAGAACAATGAGCAGTTCTTC; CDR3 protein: CASSPGGSQNNEQFF
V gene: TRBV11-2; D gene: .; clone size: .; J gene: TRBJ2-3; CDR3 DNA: TGTGCCAGCAGCTTAGACGGCGGCCCGGTGGATACGCAGTATTTT; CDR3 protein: CASSLDGGPVDTQYF
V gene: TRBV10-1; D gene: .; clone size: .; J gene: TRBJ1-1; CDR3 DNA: TGCGCCAGCAGTGAGTCCTGGACAGCGAACACTGAAGCTTTCTTT; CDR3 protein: CASSESWTANTEAFF
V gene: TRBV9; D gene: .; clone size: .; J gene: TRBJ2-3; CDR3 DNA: TGTGCCAGCAGCGCCAGCGGACAGACAGATACGCAGTATTTT; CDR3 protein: CASSASGQTDTQYF
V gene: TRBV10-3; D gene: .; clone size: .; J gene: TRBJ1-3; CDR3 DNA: TGTGCCATCAGTGAGTCGATTGGGGGTGGAAACACCATATATTTT; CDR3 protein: CAISESIGGGNTIYF
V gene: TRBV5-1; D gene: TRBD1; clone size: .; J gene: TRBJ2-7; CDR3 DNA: TGCGCCAGCAGCCATGGGACAGGGGACGAGCAGTACTTC; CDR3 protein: CASSHGTGDEQYF
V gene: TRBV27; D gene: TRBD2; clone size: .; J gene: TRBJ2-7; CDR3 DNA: TGTGCCAGCAGCTTCATCGGACCCAGCGGGAGGGGTTCCTACGAGCAGTACTTC; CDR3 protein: CASSFIGPSGRGSYEQYF
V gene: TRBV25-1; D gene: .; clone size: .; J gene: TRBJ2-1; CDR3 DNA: TGTGCCAGCAGTGGCTCGGAACAGAATTACAATGAGCAGTTCTTC; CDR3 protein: CASSGSEQNYNEQFF
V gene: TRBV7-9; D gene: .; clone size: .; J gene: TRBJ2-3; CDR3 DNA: TGTGCCAGCAGCCCCGGGGCGGGGAGCACAGATACGCAGTATTTT; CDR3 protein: CASSPGAGSTDTQYF
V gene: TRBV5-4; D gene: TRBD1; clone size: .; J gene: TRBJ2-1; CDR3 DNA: TGTGCCAGCAGCGTGACAGGGTACGTAAATGAGCAGTTCTTC; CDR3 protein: CASSVTGYVNEQFF